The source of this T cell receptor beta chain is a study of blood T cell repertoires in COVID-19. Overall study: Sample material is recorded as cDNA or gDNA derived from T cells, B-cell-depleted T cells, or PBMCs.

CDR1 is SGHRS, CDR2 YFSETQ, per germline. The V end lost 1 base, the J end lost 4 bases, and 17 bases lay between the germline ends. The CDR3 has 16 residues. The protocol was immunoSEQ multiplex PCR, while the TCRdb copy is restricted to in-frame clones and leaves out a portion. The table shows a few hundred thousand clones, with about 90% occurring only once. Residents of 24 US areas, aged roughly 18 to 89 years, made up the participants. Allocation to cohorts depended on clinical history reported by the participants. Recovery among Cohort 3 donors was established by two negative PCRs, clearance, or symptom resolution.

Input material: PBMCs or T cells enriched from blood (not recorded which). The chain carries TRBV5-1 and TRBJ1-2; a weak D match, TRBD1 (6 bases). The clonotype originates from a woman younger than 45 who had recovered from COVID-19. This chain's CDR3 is CASSLNRDTARYGYTF. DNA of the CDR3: TGCGCCAGCAGCTTGAACCGGGACACCGCCCGCTATGGCTACACCTTC. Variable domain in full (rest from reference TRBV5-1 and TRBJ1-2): KAGVTQTPRYLIKTRGQQVTLSCSPISGHRSVSWYQQTPGQGLQFLFEYFSETQRNKGNFPGRFSGRQFSNSRSEMNVSTLELGDSALYLCASSLNRDTARYGYTFGSGTRLTVV.